This T cell receptor (beta chain) emerged from a study of shared clonotypes between healthy human individuals. This table comes from immunoSEQ multiplex PCR, and its TCRdb copy is limited to in-frame clones, with some not included. The repertoire consists of around 750,000 clones, with approximately 79% occurring once and the leading ten covering over 1.5%. This clone was seen only a few times. V was pared by 0 bases and J by 6 bases, with 11 bases between. Germline CDR1 reads SEHNR; CDR2 reads FQNEAQ (reference sequence). The CDR3 is 14 amino acids. The TCR originated in a woman in her 30s in good health. This chain uses TRBV7-9 with TRBJ1-2; tentative D call: TRBD1 (6 bases). Sequenced sample: memory CD4+ T cells sorted from blood. Documented subset: CD45RA-negative fraction. In DNA form, the CDR3 reads TGTGCCAGCAGCTTAGCGTACACAGGGAATGGCTACACCTTC. It codes for CASSLAYTGNGYTF.